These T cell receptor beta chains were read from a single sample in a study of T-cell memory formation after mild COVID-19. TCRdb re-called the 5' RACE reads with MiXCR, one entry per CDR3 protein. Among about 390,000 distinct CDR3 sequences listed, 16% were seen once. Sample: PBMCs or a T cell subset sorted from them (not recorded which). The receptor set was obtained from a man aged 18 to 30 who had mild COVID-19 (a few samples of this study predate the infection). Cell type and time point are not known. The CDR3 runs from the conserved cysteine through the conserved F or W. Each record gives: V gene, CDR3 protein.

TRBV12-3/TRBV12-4	CASSLGRVHGYTF
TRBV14	CASSQVAGGLHVNEQFF
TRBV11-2	CASSLGHTEAFF
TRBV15	CATSRPPTGPKNIQYF
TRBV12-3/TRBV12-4	CASSSRDFSYNEQFF
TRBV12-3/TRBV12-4	CASSRDRGGFEAFF
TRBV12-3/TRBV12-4	CASSSSGGRTDTQYF
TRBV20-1	CSALVAYEQYF
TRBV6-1	CASSEGAPEAFF
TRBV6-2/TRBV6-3	CASSYWRRISTDTQYF
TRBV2	CAGAQAREDQLFF
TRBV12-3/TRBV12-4	CASSYQGAGELFF
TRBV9	CASSVAPGQLTGELFF
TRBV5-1	CASMEGQPHSPLHF
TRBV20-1	CSANPGGAEAFF
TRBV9	CASTRTGQETQYF
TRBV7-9	CASSSFHMLEAFF
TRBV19	CASGTGTALSQAFF
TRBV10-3	CAISDQGYTGELFF
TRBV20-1	CSATGTRVHTDTQYF
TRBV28	CASSPHSTVNTEAFF
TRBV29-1	CSARPGGTEAFF
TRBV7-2	CASSKWTAPATNYGYTF
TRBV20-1	CSARESGGFTEAFF
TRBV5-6	CASSARTWLVDTQYF
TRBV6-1	CASSEEPWDTNQPQHF
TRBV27	CASSFNSADEKLFF
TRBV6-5	CASSNYRGQPQHF
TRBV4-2	CASSQGLVTYEQYF
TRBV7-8	CASSSPRAGLAKNIQYF
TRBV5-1	CASSPRGGTSTDTQYF